Below are 7 T cell receptor beta chains sequenced from a single sample in a study of shared clonotypes between healthy human individuals. The repertoire was sequenced with immunoSEQ multiplex PCR; TCRdb's copy has only in-frame clones and lacks some. Of over a million clones in the sample, roughly 96% were seen once. Sequencing was performed on naive CD4+ T cells sorted from blood. Subset defined: CD45RA+ positively selected. These receptors all come from a man aged 25 to 40 in good health.

The V gene is TRBV7-2, the J gene TRBJ2-7; possible D gene TRBD1, 6 bases. Trimming left V 6 bases short and J 4 bases short, with 19 bases between. Germline V lookup: CDR1 SGHTA, CDR2 FQGNSA. This CDR3 contains 15 residues. For the CDR3, the DNA is TGTGCCAGCAGTCCCCTCCCAGGGGAAAATTACGAGCAGTACTTC. This gives the protein CASSPLPGENYEQYF.

This sequence joins TRBV11-2 and TRBJ2-1; 13 bases line up with TRBD2. The CDR3 loop spans 17 amino acids. V was pared by 5 bases and J by 1 base, with 5 bases of the junction left unmatched. Germline V CDR1 and CDR2: SGHAT, FQNNGV. CDR3 DNA: TGTGCCAGCAGCATGACTAGCGGGAGGTTGTCCTACAATGAGCAGTTCTTC. It codes for CASSMTSGRLSYNEQFF.

The chain has TRBV6-1 and TRBJ1-2, with D perhaps TRBD1 (5 bases). The V gene lost 5 bases and the J gene lost 4 bases, with 11 bases spanning the gap. The CDR3 is made up of 13 amino acids. Germline V CDR1 and CDR2: MNHNS, SASEGT. The CDR3 DNA reads as TGTGCCAGCAGTCGAACAGGAGTCTATGGCTACACCTTC. Protein product: CASSRTGVYGYTF.

This clone was picked up one time. The genes are TRBV7-8 and TRBJ2-7; 7 positions agree with TRBD1. Germline lookup yields CDR1 SGHVS and CDR2 FQNEAQ. The CDR3 loop spans 13 amino acids. V trimming: 5 bases; J trimming: 4 bases; junction bases outside the gene matches: 5. CDR3 sequence (DNA): TGTGCCAGCAGCAACAGGGGAAGATACGAGCAGTACTTC. Amino acid sequence: CASSNRGRYEQYF. The full variable domain, completed using reference TRBV7-8 and TRBJ2-7, is GAGVSQSPRYKVAKRGQDVALRCDPISGHVSLFWYQQALGQGPEFLTYFQNEAQLDKSGLPSDRFFAERPEGSVSTLKIQRTQQEDSAVYLCASSNRGRYEQYFGPGTRLTVT.

The V call is TRBV19, the J call TRBJ1-3; weak D call: TRBD1 (6 bases). V was pared by 8 bases and J by 5 bases, with 7 bases between. The V gene's germline CDR1 is LNHDA and CDR2 SQIVND (reference sequence). There are 11 residues in the CDR3. The DNA for the CDR3 is TGTGCCAGTGGGGGGCGAAACACCATATATTTT. Translation: CASGGRNTIYF. The full variable domain, its missing parts supplied by reference TRBV19 and TRBJ1-3, is DGGITQSPKYLFRKEGQNVTLSCEQNLNHDAMYWYRQDPGQGLRLIYYSQIVNDFQKGDIAEGYSVSREKKESFPLTVTSAQKNPTAFYLCASGGRNTIYFGEGSWLTVV.

V usage is TRBV27 and J usage is TRBJ2-3; the D is unclear. The CDR3 extends over 13 amino acids. Germline loops: CDR1 MNHEY, CDR2 SMNVEV (reference sequence). V lost 4 bases and J lost 10, with 15 bases in between. CDR3 nucleotide sequence: TGTGCCAGCAGTTCGAAGGATCGAAGGGCGCAGTATTTT. Its translation: CASSSKDRRAQYF.

DNA of the CDR3: TGTGCCAGCCAGTCATCCAGGTGGGGACGGATGGACACTGAAGCTTTCTTT. It yields the protein CASQSSRWGRMDTEAFF. The V and J genes are TRBV28 and TRBJ1-1; possible D gene TRBD1, 5 bases. Germline values: CDR1 MDHEN, CDR2 SYDVKM. This CDR3 comprises 17 residues. V was cut by 8 bases and J by 3 bases, with 25 bases left in between.